This paragraph covers one TCR beta chain sequence. This CDR3 spans 15 amino acids. CDR1 is SGHNT and CDR2 is YENEEA in the germline V gene. Trimming shortened V by 3 bases and J by 5 bases, and 14 bases separated the two germline ends. The sample originates from a study of control samples from healthy donors and cancer patients. Profiled with immunoSEQ multiplex PCR; TCRdb holds only in-frame clones, not every one. The table lists under 150,000 clones, around nine tenths of them singletons, with 8% to 9% in the top ten. The clonotype originates from a man aged 35-49 years in good health. The sequencing input was blood. This rearrangement joins TRBV11-3 to TRBJ2-1, with a possible D match to TRBD2 (6 bases). CDR3 in DNA: TGTGCCAGCAGCTTTTCCGGGACTGGCCACAATGAGCAGTTCTTC. This sequence encodes CASSFSGTGHNEQFF.